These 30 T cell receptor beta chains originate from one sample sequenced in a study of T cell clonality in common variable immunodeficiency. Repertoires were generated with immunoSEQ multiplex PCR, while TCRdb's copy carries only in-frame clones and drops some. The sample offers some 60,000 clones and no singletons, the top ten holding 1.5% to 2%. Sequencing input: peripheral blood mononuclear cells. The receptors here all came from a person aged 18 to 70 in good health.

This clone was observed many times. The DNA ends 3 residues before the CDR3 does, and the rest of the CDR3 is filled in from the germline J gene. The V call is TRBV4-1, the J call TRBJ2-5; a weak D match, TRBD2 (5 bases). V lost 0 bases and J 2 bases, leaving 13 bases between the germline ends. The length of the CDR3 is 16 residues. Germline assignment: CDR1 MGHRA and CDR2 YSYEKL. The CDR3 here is CASSQDMISGQETQYF. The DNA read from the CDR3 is TGCGCCAGCAGCCAAGATATGATAAGCGGACAAGAGACC.

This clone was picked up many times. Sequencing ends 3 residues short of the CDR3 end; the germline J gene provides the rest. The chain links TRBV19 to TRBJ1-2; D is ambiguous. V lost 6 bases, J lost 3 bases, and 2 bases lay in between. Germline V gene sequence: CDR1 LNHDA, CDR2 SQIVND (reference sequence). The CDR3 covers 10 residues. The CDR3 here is CASSDYGYTF. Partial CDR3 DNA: TGTGCCAGTAGCGACTATGGC.

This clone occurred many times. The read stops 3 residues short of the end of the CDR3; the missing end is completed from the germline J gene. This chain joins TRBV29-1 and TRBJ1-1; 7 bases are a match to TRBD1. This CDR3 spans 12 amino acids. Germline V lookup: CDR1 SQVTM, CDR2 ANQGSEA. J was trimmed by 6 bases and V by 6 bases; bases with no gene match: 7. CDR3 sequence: CSVSQGKAEAFF. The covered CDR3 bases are TGCAGCGTGTCACAGGGGAAAGCTGAA.

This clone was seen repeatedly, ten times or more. CDR3 DNA (partial): TGTGCCAGCAGCTTGATGCGCTACAATGAG. This codes for CASSLMRYNE. The whole CDR3 is CASSLMRYNEQFF. The V and J genes are TRBV5-5 and TRBJ2-1; the D is unclear. With the read ending 3 residues before the CDR3 end, the germline J gene is used to fill in that end. Germline assignment: CDR1 SGHKS and CDR2 YYEKEE (reference sequence). CDR3 length: 13 residues. Trimming took 1 base from V and 3 from J, leaving 5 bases between them.

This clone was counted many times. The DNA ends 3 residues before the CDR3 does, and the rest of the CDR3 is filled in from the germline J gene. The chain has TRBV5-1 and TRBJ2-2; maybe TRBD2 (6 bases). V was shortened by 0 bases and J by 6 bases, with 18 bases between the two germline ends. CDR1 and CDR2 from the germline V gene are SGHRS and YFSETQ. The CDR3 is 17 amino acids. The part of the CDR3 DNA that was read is TGCGCCAGCAGCTTGGCCGGGTCGACTAGAGGGTCCGGGGAG. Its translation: CASSLAGSTRGSGE. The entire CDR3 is CASSLAGSTRGSGELFF.

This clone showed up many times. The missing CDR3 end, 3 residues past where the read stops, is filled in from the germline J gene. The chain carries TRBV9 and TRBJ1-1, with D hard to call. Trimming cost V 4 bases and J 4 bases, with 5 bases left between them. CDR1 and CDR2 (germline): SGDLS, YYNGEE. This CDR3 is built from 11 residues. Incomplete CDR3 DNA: TGTGCCAGCAGCCCCCGCACTGAA. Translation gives CASSPRTE. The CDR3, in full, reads CASSPRTEAFF.

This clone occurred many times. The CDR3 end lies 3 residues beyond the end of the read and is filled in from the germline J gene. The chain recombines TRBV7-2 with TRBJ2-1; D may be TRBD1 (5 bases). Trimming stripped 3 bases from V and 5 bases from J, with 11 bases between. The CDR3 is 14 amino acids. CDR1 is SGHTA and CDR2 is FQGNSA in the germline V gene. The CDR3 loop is CASSFNRLDNEQFF. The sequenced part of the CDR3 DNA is TGTGCCAGCAGCTTTAACAGGCTCGACAATGAG.

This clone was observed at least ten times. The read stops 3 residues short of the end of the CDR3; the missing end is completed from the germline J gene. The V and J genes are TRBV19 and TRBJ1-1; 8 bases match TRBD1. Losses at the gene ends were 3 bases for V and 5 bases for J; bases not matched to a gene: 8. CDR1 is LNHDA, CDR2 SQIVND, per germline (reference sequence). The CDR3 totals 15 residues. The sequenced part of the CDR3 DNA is TGTGCCAGTAGTATTCACTTCCGGACAGGGACTGAA. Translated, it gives CASSIHFRTGTE. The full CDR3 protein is CASSIHFRTGTEAFF.

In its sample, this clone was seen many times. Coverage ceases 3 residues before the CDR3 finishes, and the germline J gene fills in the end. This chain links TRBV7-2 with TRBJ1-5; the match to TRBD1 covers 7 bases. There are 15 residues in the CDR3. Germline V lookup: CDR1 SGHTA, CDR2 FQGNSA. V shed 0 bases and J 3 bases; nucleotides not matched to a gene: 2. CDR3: CASSLAGQFNQPQHF. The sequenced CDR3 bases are TGTGCCAGCAGCTTAGCGGGACAGTTCAATCAGCCC. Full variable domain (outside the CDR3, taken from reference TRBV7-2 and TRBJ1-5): GAGVSQSPSNKVTEKGKDVELRCDPISGHTALYWYRQSLGQGLEFLIYFQGNSAPDKSGLPSDRFSAERTGGSVSTLTIQRTQQEDSAVYLCASSLAGQFNQPQHFGDGTRLSIL.

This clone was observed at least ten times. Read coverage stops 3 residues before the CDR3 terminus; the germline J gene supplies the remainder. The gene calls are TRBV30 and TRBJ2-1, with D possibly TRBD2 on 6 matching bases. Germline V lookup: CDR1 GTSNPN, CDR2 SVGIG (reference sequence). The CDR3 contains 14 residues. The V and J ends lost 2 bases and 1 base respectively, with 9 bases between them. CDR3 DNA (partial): TGTGCCTGGAGTAGGAGGGTTTCCTACAATGAG. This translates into CAWSRRVSYNE. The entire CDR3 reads CAWSRRVSYNEQFF.

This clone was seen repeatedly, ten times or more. CDR3 in amino acids: CASSQIQGAGQPQHF. The covered CDR3 bases are TGCGCCAGCAGCCAGATACAGGGGGCTGGTCAGCCC. V usage is TRBV4-1 and J usage is TRBJ1-5, with 9 bases aligning to TRBD1. The sequenced fragment ends 3 residues before the CDR3 boundary, so the rest is inferred from the germline J gene. Per germline, CDR1 MGHRA and CDR2 YSYEKL. The CDR3 is 15 residues long. V trimming: 3 bases; J trimming: 6 bases; junction bases outside the gene matches: 6.

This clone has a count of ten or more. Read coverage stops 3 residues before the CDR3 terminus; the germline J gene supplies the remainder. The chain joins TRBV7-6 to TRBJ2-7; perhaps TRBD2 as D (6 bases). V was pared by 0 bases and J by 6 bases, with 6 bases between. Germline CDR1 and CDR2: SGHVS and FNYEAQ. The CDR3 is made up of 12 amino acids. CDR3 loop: CASSLAGGEQYF. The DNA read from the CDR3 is TGTGCCAGCAGCTTAGCGGGGGGCGAG.

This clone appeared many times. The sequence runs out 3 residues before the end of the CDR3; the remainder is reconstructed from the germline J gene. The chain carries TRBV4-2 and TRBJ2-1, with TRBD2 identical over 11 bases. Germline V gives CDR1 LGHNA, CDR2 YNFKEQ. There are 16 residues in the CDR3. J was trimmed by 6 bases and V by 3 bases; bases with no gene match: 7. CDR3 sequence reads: CASSHTGTSGVNEQFF. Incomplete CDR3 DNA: TGTGCCAGCAGCCACACCGGGACTAGCGGCGTCAATGAG.

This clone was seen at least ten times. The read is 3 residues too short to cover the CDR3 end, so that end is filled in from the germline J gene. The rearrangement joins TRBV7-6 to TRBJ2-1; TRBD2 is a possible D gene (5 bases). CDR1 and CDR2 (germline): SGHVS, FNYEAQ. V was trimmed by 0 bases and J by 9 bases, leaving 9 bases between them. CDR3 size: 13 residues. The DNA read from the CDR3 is TGTGCCAGCAGCTTAGCGGGCGGGTCTGAG. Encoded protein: CASSLAGGSE. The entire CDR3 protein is CASSLAGGSEQFF.

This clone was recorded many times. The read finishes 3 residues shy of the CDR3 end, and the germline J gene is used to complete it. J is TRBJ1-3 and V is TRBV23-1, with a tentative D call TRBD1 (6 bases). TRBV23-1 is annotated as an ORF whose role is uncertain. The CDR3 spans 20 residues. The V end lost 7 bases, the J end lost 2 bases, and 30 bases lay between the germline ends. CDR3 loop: CASIQPLWSFLGAAGNTIYF. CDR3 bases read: TGCGCCAGCATTCAGCCGTTATGGTCGTTTTTGGGGGCGGCTGGAAACACC.

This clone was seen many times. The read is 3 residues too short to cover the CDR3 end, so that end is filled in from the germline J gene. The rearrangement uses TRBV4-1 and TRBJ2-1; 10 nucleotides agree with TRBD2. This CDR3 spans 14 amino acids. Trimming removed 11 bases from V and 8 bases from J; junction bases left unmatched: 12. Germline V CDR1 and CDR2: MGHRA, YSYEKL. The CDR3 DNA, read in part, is TGCGCCTCACAGGGCCTAGCGGGAGTTCATGAG. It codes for CASQGLAGVHE. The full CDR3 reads CASQGLAGVHEQFF.

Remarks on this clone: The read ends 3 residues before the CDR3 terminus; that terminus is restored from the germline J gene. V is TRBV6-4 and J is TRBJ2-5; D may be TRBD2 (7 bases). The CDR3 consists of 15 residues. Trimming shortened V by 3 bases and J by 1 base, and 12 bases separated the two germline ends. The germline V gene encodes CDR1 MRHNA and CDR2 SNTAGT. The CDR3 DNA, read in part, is TGTGCCAGCAGTGAAGGCGGGGGCCGCCAAGAGACC. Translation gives CASSEGGGRQET. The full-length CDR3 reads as CASSEGGGRQETQYF.

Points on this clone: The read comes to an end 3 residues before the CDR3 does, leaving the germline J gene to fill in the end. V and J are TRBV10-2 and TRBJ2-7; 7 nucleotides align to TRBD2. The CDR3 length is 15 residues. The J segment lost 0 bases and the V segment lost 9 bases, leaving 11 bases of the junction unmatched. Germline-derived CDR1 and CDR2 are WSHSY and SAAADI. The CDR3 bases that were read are TGCGCCAGTAGGGACTTCCCGGGGGGCTCCTACGAG. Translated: CASRDFPGGSYE. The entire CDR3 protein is CASRDFPGGSYEQYF.

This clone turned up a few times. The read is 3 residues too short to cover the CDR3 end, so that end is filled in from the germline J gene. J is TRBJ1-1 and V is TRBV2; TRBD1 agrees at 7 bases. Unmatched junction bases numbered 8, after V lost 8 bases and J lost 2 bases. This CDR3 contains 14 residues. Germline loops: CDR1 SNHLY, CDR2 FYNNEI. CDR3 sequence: CASGKGTANTEAFF. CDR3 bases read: TGTGCCAGCGGCAAAGGGACAGCTAACACTGAA.

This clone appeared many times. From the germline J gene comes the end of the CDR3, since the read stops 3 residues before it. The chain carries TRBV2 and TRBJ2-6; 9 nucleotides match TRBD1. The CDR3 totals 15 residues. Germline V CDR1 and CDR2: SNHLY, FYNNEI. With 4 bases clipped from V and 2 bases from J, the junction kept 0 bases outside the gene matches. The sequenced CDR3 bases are TGTGCCAGCAGTGGGACAGGGGCTGGGGCCAACGTC. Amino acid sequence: CASSGTGAGANV. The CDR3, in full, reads CASSGTGAGANVLTF.

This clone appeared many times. CDR3 DNA (partial): TGTGCCAGCAGTGGAGTGGACATCAGCTCCTACGAG. It specifies CASSGVDISSYE. The CDR3 in its entirety is CASSGVDISSYEQYF. This chain connects TRBV2 to TRBJ2-7; TRBD1 is a possible D gene (5 bases). The CDR3 end falls 3 residues outside the read, so it is completed with the germline J gene. V was shortened by 4 bases and J by 0 bases, with 13 bases between the two germline ends. The CDR3 sequence is 15 residues long. CDR1 is SNHLY, CDR2 FYNNEI, per germline.

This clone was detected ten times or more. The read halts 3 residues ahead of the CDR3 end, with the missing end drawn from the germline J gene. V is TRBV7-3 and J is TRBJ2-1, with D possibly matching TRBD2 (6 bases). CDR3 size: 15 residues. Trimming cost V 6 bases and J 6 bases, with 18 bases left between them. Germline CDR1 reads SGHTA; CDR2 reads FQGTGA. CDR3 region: CASSPPGGQANEQFF. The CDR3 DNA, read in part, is TGTGCCAGCAGTCCTCCCGGGGGTCAAGCCAATGAG.

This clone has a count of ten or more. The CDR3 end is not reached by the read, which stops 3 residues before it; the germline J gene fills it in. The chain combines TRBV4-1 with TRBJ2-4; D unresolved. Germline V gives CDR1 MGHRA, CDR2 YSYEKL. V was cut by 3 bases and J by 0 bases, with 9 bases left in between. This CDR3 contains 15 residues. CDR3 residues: CASSQRPLAKNIQYF. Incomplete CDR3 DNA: TGCGCCAGCAGCCAGAGGCCTCTAGCCAAAAACATT.

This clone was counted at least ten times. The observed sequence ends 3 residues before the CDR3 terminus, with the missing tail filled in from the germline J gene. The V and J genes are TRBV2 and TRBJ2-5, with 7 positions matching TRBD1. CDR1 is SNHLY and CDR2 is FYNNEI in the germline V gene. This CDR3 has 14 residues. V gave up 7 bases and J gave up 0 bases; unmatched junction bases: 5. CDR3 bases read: TGTGCCAGCAAGGGGACAGAACACCAAGAGACC. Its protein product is CASKGTEHQET. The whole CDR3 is CASKGTEHQETQYF.

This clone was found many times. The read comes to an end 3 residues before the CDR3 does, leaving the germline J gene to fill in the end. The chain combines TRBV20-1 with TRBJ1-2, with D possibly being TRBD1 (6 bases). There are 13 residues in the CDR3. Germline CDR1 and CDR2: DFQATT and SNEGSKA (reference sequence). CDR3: CSARDLSGEGYTF. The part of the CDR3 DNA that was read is TGCAGTGCTAGAGATTTGTCAGGGGAGGGC.

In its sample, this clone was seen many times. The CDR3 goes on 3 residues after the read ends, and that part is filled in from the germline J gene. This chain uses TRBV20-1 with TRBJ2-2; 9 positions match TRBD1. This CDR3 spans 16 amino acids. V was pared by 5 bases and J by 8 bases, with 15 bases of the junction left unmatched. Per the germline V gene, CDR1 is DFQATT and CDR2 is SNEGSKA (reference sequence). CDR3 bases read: TGCAGTGCTCCGATCCGGGACAGGGCCCAACAAGGGGAG. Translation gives CSAPIRDRAQQGE. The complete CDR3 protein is CSAPIRDRAQQGELFF.

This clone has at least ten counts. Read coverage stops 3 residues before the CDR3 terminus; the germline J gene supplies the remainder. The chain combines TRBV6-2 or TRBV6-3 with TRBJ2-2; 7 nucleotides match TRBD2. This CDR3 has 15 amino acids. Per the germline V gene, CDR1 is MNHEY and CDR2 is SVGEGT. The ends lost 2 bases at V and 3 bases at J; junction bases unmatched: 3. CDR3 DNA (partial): TGTGCCAGCAGTTACAGCCTAGCGGACACCGGGGAG. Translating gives CASSYSLADTGE. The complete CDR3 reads CASSYSLADTGELFF.

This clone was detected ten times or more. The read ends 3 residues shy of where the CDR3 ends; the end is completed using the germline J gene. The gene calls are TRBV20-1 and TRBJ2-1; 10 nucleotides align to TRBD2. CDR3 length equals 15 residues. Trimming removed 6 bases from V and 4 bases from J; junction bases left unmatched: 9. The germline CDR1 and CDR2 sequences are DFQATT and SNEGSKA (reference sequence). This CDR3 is CSALHGTSAYNEQFF. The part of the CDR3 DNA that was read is TGCAGTGCCTTACACGGGACTAGCGCGTACAATGAG.

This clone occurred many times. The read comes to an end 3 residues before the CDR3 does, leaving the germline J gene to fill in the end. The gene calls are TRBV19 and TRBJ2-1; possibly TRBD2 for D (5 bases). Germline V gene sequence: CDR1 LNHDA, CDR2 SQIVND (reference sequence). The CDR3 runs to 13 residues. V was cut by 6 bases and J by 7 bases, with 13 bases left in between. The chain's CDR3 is CASSPRTVNEQFF. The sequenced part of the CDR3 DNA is TGTGCCAGTAGCCCGAGGACTGTTAATGAG.

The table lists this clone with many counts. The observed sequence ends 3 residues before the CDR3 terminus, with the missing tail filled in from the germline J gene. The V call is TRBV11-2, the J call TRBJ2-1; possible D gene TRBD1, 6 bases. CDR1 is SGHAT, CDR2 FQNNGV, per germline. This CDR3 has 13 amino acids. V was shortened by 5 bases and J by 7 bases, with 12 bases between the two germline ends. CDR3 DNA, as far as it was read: TGTGCCAGCAGCACCAGGGGAAGAAATGAG. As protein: CASSTRGRNE. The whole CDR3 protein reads CASSTRGRNEQFF.